Following are 8 T cell receptor beta chains from one sample sequenced in a study of CD8 T cells in Susac syndrome. RNA was extracted with the RNeasy kit, and a quantity of roughly 0.5 to 1 ug was reverse transcribed using random hexamers. TCRdb itself ran the immunoSEQ multiplex PCR reads through MiXCR, one entry per CDR3 protein. This sample has approximately 160,000 distinct CDR3 sequences, with approximately 95% found just once. The sequenced sample consisted of CD4+ T cells from PBMCs. The receptors here all came from a human donor with Susac syndrome.

This rearrangement joins TRBV29-1 to TRBJ2-3; 11 nucleotides line up with TRBD2. V gave up 7 bases and J gave up 3 bases; unmatched junction bases: 6. Per the germline V gene, CDR1 is SQVTM and CDR2 is ANQGSEA. CDR3 length: 14 amino acids. The CDR3 nucleotides are TGCAGCGGCCACATAGCGGGGGGGACAGATACGCAGTATTTT. Protein: CSGHIAGGTDTQYF.

This chain uses TRBV5-6 with TRBJ2-7; 9 bases are a match to TRBD2. In germline, CDR1 is SGHDT, CDR2 YYEEEE. The CDR3 covers 15 residues. The ends lost 5 bases at V and 2 bases at J; junction bases unmatched: 8. The CDR3 spells CASSPRLAATYEQYF. The CDR3 DNA reads as TGTGCCAGCAGTCCGAGACTAGCGGCCACCTACGAGCAGTACTTC.

This sequence joins TRBV30 and TRBJ1-2; D unclear. The V end lost 3 bases, the J end lost 4 bases, and 6 bases lay between the germline ends. The CDR3 length is 11 residues. The germline gives CDR1 GTSNPN, CDR2 SVGIG (reference sequence). In nucleotides, the CDR3 is TGTGCCTGGAGGGATGTCTATGGCTACACCTTC. The encoded protein is CAWRDVYGYTF.

This clonotype was observed a single time. This CDR3 reads CASRRPGVMNTEAFF. The DNA for the CDR3 is TGTGCCAGCAGGCGGCCAGGGGTCATGAACACTGAAGCTTTCTTT. V usage is TRBV6-6 and J usage is TRBJ1-1, with a weak D call TRBD1 (6 bases). Germline CDR1 reads MNHNY; CDR2 reads SVGAGI (reference sequence). With 6 bases removed from V and 0 bases from J, the gap between germline ends came to 14 bases. The CDR3 loop spans 15 amino acids.

The rearrangement joins TRBV5-1 to TRBJ2-1; D not resolved. Germline CDR1 and CDR2: SGHRS and YFSETQ. The CDR3 contains 11 residues. Trimming took 4 bases from V and 9 from J, leaving 8 bases between them. The DNA of the CDR3 is TGCGCCAGCAGCGATCTCGGTGAGCAGTTCTTC. It is translated as CASSDLGEQFF.

CDR3 DNA: TGCAGTGCTCAACTAGACGCGGGGGAGACCCAGTACTTC. This codes for CSAQLDAGETQYF. The chain combines TRBV20-1 with TRBJ2-5, with D possibly being TRBD2 (6 bases). Trimming took 5 bases from V and 5 from J, leaving 15 bases between them. The CDR3 length is 13 residues. Germline V gene sequence: CDR1 DFQATT, CDR2 SNEGSKA (reference sequence).

This clonotype was detected once. The chain uses TRBV11-2 and TRBJ2-3; D not resolved. With 0 bases removed from V and 14 bases from J, the gap between germline ends came to 12 bases. The CDR3 loop spans 12 amino acids. CDR1 and CDR2 from the germline V gene are SGHAT and FQNNGV. The CDR3 DNA sequence: TGTGCCAGCAGCTTAGATCCCCGAGCTCGGTATTTT. Its translation is CASSLDPRARYF.

V gene TRBV28 combines with J gene TRBJ2-1; 11 nucleotides align to TRBD2. In germline, CDR1 is MDHEN, CDR2 SYDVKM. The V gene end was trimmed by 5 bases and the J gene end by 6 bases; junction bases not matched to a gene: 9. This CDR3 region has 16 residues. The CDR3 region is CASSTLTSGKINEQFF. CDR3 in DNA: TGTGCCAGCAGTACTTTGACTAGCGGGAAAATCAATGAGCAGTTCTTC. Full variable domain (outside the CDR3, taken from reference TRBV28 and TRBJ2-1): DVKVTQSSRYLVKRTGEKVFLECVQDMDHENMFWYRQDPGLGLRLIYFSYDVKMKEKGDIPEGYSVSREKKERFSLILESASTNQTSMYLCASSTLTSGKINEQFFGPGTRLTVL.